This T cell receptor beta chain emerged from a study of CD8 T cells in ankylosing spondylitis. Generation of TCR beta libraries employed quantitative 5'-RACE incorporating molecular barcodes. Each CDR3 protein gets one entry after TCRdb re-called the 5' RACE reads with MiXCR. The sample carries approximately 200,000 distinct CDR3 sequences, 13% recorded once. Only a few counts were recorded for this clonotype. The receptor's source is a male donor with ankylosing spondylitis or in good health (not recorded which). The sequenced material came from blood, either unsorted or a sorted T cell fraction (not recorded which).

CDR3 amino acids: CASSQDGTGGYNEQFF. For the CDR3, the DNA is TGCGCCAGCAGCCAGGACGGGACAGGGGGGTACAATGAGCAGTTCTTC. J is TRBJ2-1 and V is TRBV4-1, with TRBD1 matching 11 bases. V trimming: 3 bases; J trimming: 4 bases; junction bases outside the gene matches: 5. The V gene's germline CDR1 is MGHRA and CDR2 YSYEKL. The CDR3 extends over 16 amino acids.